A selection of T cell receptor beta chains follows, all from one sample in a study of read filtering for tumor transcriptome and immune sequencing. MiXCR was run by TCRdb on the reads, yielding one entry per CDR3 protein. Of 39,000 or so distinct CDR3 sequences in the sample, roughly 13% were seen once. What was sequenced was a population of CD138-negative cells sorted from bone marrow. Every receptor here comes from a donor aged 40 or older with multiple myeloma. Each CDR3 is given with its conserved first and last residue. Fields, in order: clone size, D gene, V gene, J gene, CDR3 DNA, CDR3 protein. The D gene is left open where the match is weak. Not all rows give a size; the values are once, few, many and, for expanded clones, a class.

many	-	TRBV4-3	TRBJ2-1	TGCGCCAGCAGCCAGGTACTAGCAACCTACAATGAGCAGTTCTTC	CASSQVLATYNEQFF
many	-	TRBV5-1	TRBJ1-2	TGCGCCAGCAGCTTAGGAGACAGGTCCCCTAACTATGGCTACACCTTC	CASSLGDRSPNYGYTF
many	-	TRBV29-1	TRBJ1-1	TGCAGCGTTGACGAGGCCAGGCGGGGCACTGAAGCTTTCTTT	CSVDEARRGTEAFF
many	TRBD2	TRBV6-5	TRBJ2-7	TGTGCCACCCGACTAGCGGGTCTCTACGAGCAGTACTTC	CATRLAGLYEQYF
many	TRBD2	TRBV2	TRBJ2-5	TGTGCCCTGGCTAGCGGGTGGGGAGAGACCCAGTACTTC	CALASGWGETQYF
few	-	TRBV12-2	TRBJ2-1	TGTGCAAGTCGCACCCGTCCAGGGTCTAGCGGGAGTGGAGACAATGAGCAGTTCTTC	CASRTRPGSSGSGDNEQFF
many	TRBD1	TRBV6-5	TRBJ1-1	TGTGCCAGCAGGTCCCAACAGGGGCCGGGCACTGAAGCTTTCTTT	CASRSQQGPGTEAFF
many	TRBD1	TRBV30	TRBJ2-7	TGTGCCTGGGACAGGGATCGGGAGCAGTACTTC	CAWDRDREQYF
many	-	TRBV5-6	TRBJ2-1	TGTGCCAGCAGCTTTGGGGGCGATGAGCAGTTCTTC	CASSFGGDEQFF
many	TRBD1	TRBV18	TRBJ2-7	TGTGCCAGCTCTTCGACAGGGGGCTACGAGCAGTACTTC	CASSSTGGYEQYF
-	-	TRBV29-1	TRBJ2-3	TGCAGCGTTGATCAGGGGGGCTTAGGAGATACGCAGTATTTT	CSVDQGGLGDTQYF
many	TRBD1	TRBV5-1	TRBJ2-2	TGCGCCAGCAGCTTGGGGGGGACAGAGAACACCGGGGAGCTGTTTTTT	CASSLGGTENTGELFF
many	TRBD1	TRBV11-2	TRBJ1-6	TGTGCCAGCAGCTTAAGGACAGGATTTGGGTCACCCCTCCACTTT	CASSLRTGFGSPLHF
many	-	TRBV19	TRBJ2-1	TGTGCCAGTAGTCCCCGACTAGTTGCGGGCCTCAATGAGCAGTTCTTC	CASSPRLVAGLNEQFF
many	-	TRBV12-3/TRBV12-4	TRBJ2-3	TGTGCCAGCAGTTTTGACGGAGGGGCGCAGTATTTT	CASSFDGGAQYF
many	-	TRBV6-1	TRBJ2-3	TGTGCCAGCAGTGAAGCGCAGGGGAGAGGAGATACGCAGTATTTT	CASSEAQGRGDTQYF
many	-	TRBV3-1	TRBJ2-5	TGTGCCAGCAGCCAAGGTCGGGGTGACCCCCAAGAGACCCAGTACTTC	CASSQGRGDPQETQYF
many	-	TRBV6-2/TRBV6-3	TRBJ1-5	TGTGCCAGCGGGCGGCAGGGCGACAATCAGCCCCAGCATTTT	CASGRQGDNQPQHF
-	-	TRBV6-2/TRBV6-3	TRBJ2-3	TGTGCCAGCAGTTACATCCCTAGCGTCCCTGAAGATACGCAGTATTTT	CASSYIPSVPEDTQYF
many	-	TRBV30	TRBJ1-1	TGTGCCTGGAGTGGGTCAGATGAAGCTTTCTTT	CAWSGSDEAFF
few	-	TRBV29-1	TRBJ1-1	TGCAGCGAGACAGCGAACACTGAAGCTTTCTTT	CSETANTEAFF
-	TRBD1	TRBV4-1	TRBJ1-1	TGCGCCAGCAGCCCAGGGGGCCGTCACACTGAAGCTTTCTTT	CASSPGGRHTEAFF
many	TRBD1	TRBV20-1	TRBJ2-1	TGCAGTGCTCCGAATAGCCTGACAGGGAACCTTTACAATGAGCAGTTCTTC	CSAPNSLTGNLYNEQFF
many	-	TRBV7-9	TRBJ1-2	TGTGCCAGCAGCAACCCAGGAGGACAGCACTATGGCTACACCTTC	CASSNPGGQHYGYTF
many	-	TRBV6-2/TRBV6-3	TRBJ2-3	TGTGCCAGCAGTAATCTCGCAGATACGCAGTATTTT	CASSNLADTQYF
many	-	TRBV19	TRBJ2-7	TGTGCCAGTAGTAGCACCTCAACAGGGAAACACTACGAGCAGTACTTC	CASSSTSTGKHYEQYF
-	-	TRBV13	TRBJ2-2	TGTGCCAGCAGCTCGCCTTTCGTAGCGGCGAACACCGGGGAGCTGCTTTTT	CASSSPFVAANTGELLF
medium-sized	-	TRBV19	TRBJ2-1	TGTGCCAGTAGCCCAGTTTGGCTGAGGTATGAGCAGTTCTTC	CASSPVWLRYEQFF
many	TRBD2	TRBV5-4	TRBJ2-2	TGTGCCAGCAGCTTGATGACTAGCGGGAGTGGCGGGGAGCTGTTTTTT	CASSLMTSGSGGELFF
many	-	TRBV19	TRBJ2-4	TGTGCCAGTAGTCAGCAGGGGAGCAGGGACATTCAGTACTTC	CASSQQGSRDIQYF
many	-	TRBV6-6	TRBJ1-5	TGTGCCAGCAGCCTTCCGGGAGAAAATCAGCCCCAGCATTTT	CASSLPGENQPQHF
many	TRBD2	TRBV13	TRBJ2-3	TGTGCCAGCAGCTTCGGTACTAGCGGGAGGCTCGCAGATACGCAGTATTTT	CASSFGTSGRLADTQYF
many	TRBD2	TRBV5-1	TRBJ2-7	TGCGCCAGCAGCTTGGCAGCGGGGGCGAGAGAGCAGTACTTC	CASSLAAGAREQYF
many	TRBD2	TRBV9	TRBJ2-1	TGTGCCAGCAGCCTACGGTGGAGCGGGAACGACTACAATGAGCAGTTCTTC	CASSLRWSGNDYNEQFF
many	-	TRBV10-3	TRBJ2-5	TGTGCCATCAGTGAGCCCTTTGAAGAGACCCAGTACTTC	CAISEPFEETQYF